This T cell receptor (beta chain) was captured by sequencing in a study of blood T cell repertoires in COVID-19. The wider study: Nucleic acid was either cDNA or gDNA, and it came from T cells, B-cell-depleted T cells, or PBMCs.

The CDR3 sequence is 14 residues long. The germline V gene encodes CDR1 KGHSH and CDR2 LQKENI. With 2 bases clipped from V and 1 base from J, the junction kept 1 base outside the gene matches. The assay was immunoSEQ multiplex PCR, and TCRdb's table has in-frame clones only and misses some. The sample includes over 20,000 clones, about 86% seen only once; the top ten take around 15%. The specimen sequenced was peripheral blood. The clonotype was recovered from an older man with acute or convalescent COVID-19. The chain joins TRBV18 to TRBJ1-2; 7 positions match TRBD1. The CDR3 spells CASSPGTDNYGYTF. Here the CDR3 DNA reads TGTGCCAGCTCACCAGGGACAGATAACTATGGCTACACCTTC.